This section outlines one T cell receptor beta chain sequence together with its context. Germline V gene data show CDR1 as MNHEY and CDR2 as SMNVEV (reference sequence). The V and J ends lost 9 bases and 5 bases, in that order; junction bases with no gene match: 12. This CDR3 is 15 amino acids long. This entry belongs to a study of blood T cell repertoires in COVID-19. Across the whole study: Samples of COVID-19 (acute and convalescent) were obtained from the United States, Italy and Spain.

Assay used: immunoSEQ multiplex PCR; TCRdb lists only in-frame clones, some missing. This sample has around 480,000 clones; about 85% occur once, and the top ten carry under 0.75%. The chain uses TRBV27 and TRBJ2-1; 8 bases line up with TRBD1. Sequencing was carried out using PBMCs or T cells enriched from blood (not recorded which). The clonotype originates from a woman aged 18-30 years who had recovered from COVID-19. CDR3 loop: CASSRGTGQHNEQFF. The CDR3 bases are TGTGCCAGTTCCAGGGGGACAGGACAACACAATGAGCAGTTCTTC.